Following are 22 T cell receptor beta chains from one sample sequenced in a study of graft-versus-host responses after intestinal transplantation. The protocol was immunoSEQ multiplex PCR, while the TCRdb copy is restricted to in-frame clones and leaves out a portion. This table has about 30,000 clones, nearly 90% appearing once. The material was PBMCs, obtained around 460 days after intestinal transplantation. These receptors were collected from a human patient who received an intestinal transplant, so some T cells may come from the graft donor.

The chain carries TRBV30 and TRBJ2-5; the match to TRBD2 covers 8 bases. With the DNA end fitting TRBJ2-7 better, the J assignment may be wrong. CDR1 GTSNPN and CDR2 SVGIG come from the germline V gene (reference sequence). The CDR3 totals 13 residues. The CDR3 spells CAWSRGGGYEQYF. CDR3 nucleotide sequence: TGTGCCTGGAGTCGGGGGGGCGGGTACGAGCAGTACTTC.

The chain has TRBV2 and TRBJ2-3; TRBD2 matches 7 bases. CDR3 size: 15 residues. Looked up from germline, CDR1 is SNHLY and CDR2 is FYNNEI. Losses at the gene ends were 6 bases for V and 6 bases for J; bases not matched to a gene: 12. The CDR3 sequence is CASSVLGRGTDTQYF. The CDR3 DNA reads TGTGCCAGCAGCGTCTTAGGGAGGGGAACGGATACGCAGTATTTT.

The V gene is TRBV7-2, the J gene TRBJ1-6; D possibly corresponds to TRBD1 (6 bases). This CDR3 has 15 residues. The germline V gene has CDR1 SGHTA and CDR2 FQGNSA. With 4 bases removed from V and 5 bases from J, the gap between germline ends came to 12 bases. The CDR3: CASSSRDRNNSPLHF. CDR3 nucleotide sequence: TGTGCCAGCAGCTCCCGAGACAGGAATAATTCACCCCTCCACTTT. The complete variable domain, with remaining parts taken from reference TRBV7-2 and TRBJ1-6, reads GAGVSQSPSNKVTEKGKDVELRCDPISGHTALYWYRQSLGQGLEFLIYFQGNSAPDKSGLPSDRFSAERTGGSVSTLTIQRTQQEDSAVYLCASSSRDRNNSPLHFGNGTRLTVT.

This chain links TRBV6-5 with TRBJ1-1; D remains unclear. V dropped 0 bases and J dropped 7 bases, with 6 bases sitting between them. CDR3 length: 12 amino acids. Germline CDR1 is MNHEY and CDR2 is SVGAGI. The CDR3, as DNA: TGTGCCAGCAGTTACTCGGTCCGTGAAGCTTTCTTT. Translation gives CASSYSVREAFF.

The chain combines TRBV30 with TRBJ2-2; D gene unclear. V was clipped by 2 bases and J by 6 bases, with 13 bases between them. Germline lookup yields CDR1 GTSNPN and CDR2 SVGIG (reference sequence). The CDR3 extends over 14 amino acids. The CDR3 nucleotides are TGTGCCTGGAGTTTCAGTCCAGTCGCCGGGGAGCTGTTTTTT. This sequence encodes CAWSFSPVAGELFF.

The V call is TRBV19, the J call TRBJ2-1; D remains ambiguous. Germline assignment: CDR1 LNHDA and CDR2 SQIVND (reference sequence). The V and J ends lost 8 bases and 7 bases respectively, with 9 bases between them. This CDR3 contains 11 residues. The CDR3 region has the DNA TGTGCCAGTTCCCTGGTTAATGAGCAGTTCTTC. The encoded protein is CASSLVNEQFF.

This chain uses TRBV5-1 with TRBJ2-2; 10 bases fit TRBD2. CDR3 length: 16 amino acids. Germline CDR1 is SGHRS and CDR2 is YFSETQ. J was trimmed by 2 bases and V by 5 bases; bases with no gene match: 6. The CDR3 nucleotides read TGCGCCAGCAGTTCTTTACTAGCGGGAAACACCGGGGAGCTGTTTTTT. Protein sequence: CASSSLLAGNTGELFF.

The rearrangement links TRBV7-2 to TRBJ1-5; D gene ambiguous. The CDR3 loop spans 15 amino acids. Trimming removed 5 bases at V and 3 bases at J, with 14 bases between. CDR1 is SGHTA, CDR2 FQGNSA, per germline. CDR3 sequence: CASSPQTSNNQPQHF. The DNA for the CDR3 is TGTGCCAGCAGCCCTCAGACTAGCAACAATCAGCCCCAGCATTTT.

V is TRBV9 and J is TRBJ2-2; D not resolved. Trimming cost V 1 base and J 4 bases, with 5 bases left between them. Germline V gene sequence: CDR1 SGDLS, CDR2 YYNGEE. The CDR3 is 13 residues long. The chain's CDR3 is CASSVILTGELFF. CDR3 coding DNA: TGTGCCAGCAGCGTAATACTCACCGGGGAGCTGTTTTTT.

This chain joins TRBV4-1 and TRBJ1-2; 7 bases align to TRBD1. CDR3 length equals 15 residues. V gave up 4 bases and J gave up 6 bases; unmatched junction bases: 11. CDR1 and CDR2 (germline): MGHRA, YSYEKL. For the CDR3, the DNA is TGCGCCAGCAGCCCCCGACGGACAGGAGCTGATGGCTACACCTTC. Translated, it gives CASSPRRTGADGYTF.

This clone was picked up one time. The chain has TRBV4-2 and TRBJ2-2; D remains ambiguous. Trimming removed 4 bases from V and 7 bases from J, with 10 bases in between. Germline V gives CDR1 LGHNA, CDR2 YNFKEQ. The CDR3 loop spans 13 amino acids. Here the CDR3 DNA reads TGTGCCAGCAGCCCAGGAGTGAGCGGGGAGCTGTTTTTT. It specifies CASSPGVSGELFF.

CDR3 in amino acids: CASSDSTGGADTQYF. In DNA, the CDR3 is TGTGCCAGCAGTGACTCGACAGGGGGCGCAGATACGCAGTATTTT. The chain couples TRBV6-4 to TRBJ2-3; 10 bases align to TRBD1. The CDR3 extends over 15 amino acids. Looked up from germline, CDR1 is MRHNA and CDR2 is SNTAGT. V shed 0 bases and J 4 bases; nucleotides not matched to a gene: 1.

The genes are TRBV30 and TRBJ1-3, with 7 bases matching TRBD1. Germline lookup yields CDR1 GTSNPN and CDR2 SVGIG (reference sequence). This CDR3 has 17 amino acids. Trimming took 2 bases from V and 4 from J; bases not matched to a gene: 14. The CDR3 DNA sequence: TGTGCCTGGAGTCATTCGGATCCCCCGGGACAGGGAAACACCATATATTTT. It translates to CAWSHSDPPGQGNTIYF.

J is TRBJ1-2 and V is TRBV10-1, with D perhaps TRBD1 (5 bases). The V gene lost 10 bases and the J gene lost 4 bases, with 16 bases spanning the gap. In germline, CDR1 is WNHNN, CDR2 SYGVQD (reference sequence). The CDR3 is 13 residues long. CDR3 residues: CANLLGGGYGYTF. CDR3 in DNA: TGCGCCAACCTATTGGGGGGGGGCTATGGCTACACCTTC.

The V call is TRBV9, the J call TRBJ1-6; D possibly corresponds to TRBD1 (6 bases). V lost 0 bases, J lost 6 bases, and 13 bases lay in between. This CDR3 region has 16 residues. The germline V gene has CDR1 SGDLS and CDR2 YYNGEE. CDR3 sequence reads: CASSVGQAAFNSPLHF. CDR3 sequence (DNA): TGTGCCAGCAGCGTAGGACAGGCCGCGTTTAATTCACCCCTCCACTTT.

This clone was seen once. This sequence joins TRBV25-1 and TRBJ1-1; 11 nucleotides match TRBD1. Germline trimming cut 1 base from V and 5 bases from J; bases unmatched to any gene: 3. The V gene's germline CDR1 is MGHDK and CDR2 SYGVNS. This CDR3 spans 15 amino acids. The CDR3 loop is CASSEWDRGETEAFF. The CDR3 bases are TGTGCCAGCAGTGAATGGGACAGGGGGGAGACTGAAGCTTTCTTT.

This sequence joins TRBV28 and TRBJ2-1; 11 bases are a match to TRBD2. The junction had 8 bases not matched to a gene; V was cut back by 6 bases and J by 7 bases. Germline V gene lookup returns CDR1 MDHEN and CDR2 SYDVKM. The CDR3 sequence is 15 residues long. DNA for the CDR3: TGTGCCAGCAGCCCAACTAGCGGGAGAGGGAATGAGCAGTTCTTC. Its translation: CASSPTSGRGNEQFF.

The rearrangement uses TRBV4-1 and TRBJ1-1; D possibly corresponds to TRBD1 (5 bases). Germline values: CDR1 MGHRA, CDR2 YSYEKL. There are 13 residues in the CDR3. Trimming pared 2 bases from V and 4 bases from J, leaving 8 bases between. The CDR3 DNA sequence: TGCGCCAGCAGCCAAAGAGACAGCACTGAAGCTTTCTTT. Amino acids: CASSQRDSTEAFF.

In nucleotides, the CDR3 is TGTGCCAGCAGCTTAGCGGGGGCGGACACCGGGGAGCTGTTTTTT. Protein: CASSLAGADTGELFF. The J gene is TRBJ2-2, the V gene TRBV7-8, with a possible D match to TRBD1 (6 bases). The CDR3 sequence is 15 residues long. The germline gives CDR1 SGHVS, CDR2 FQNEAQ. The V end lost 0 bases, the J end lost 3 bases, and 8 bases lay between the germline ends.

This chain joins TRBV10-3 and TRBJ1-3; 7 nucleotides agree with TRBD1. Germline V gene sequence: CDR1 ENHRY, CDR2 SYGVKD. This CDR3 spans 15 amino acids. The ends lost 4 bases at V and 0 bases at J; junction bases unmatched: 3. The CDR3 region has the DNA TGTGCCATCAGTGGAACAGGGGCCTCTGGAAACACCATATATTTT. It yields the protein CAISGTGASGNTIYF.

The V gene is TRBV5-4, the J gene TRBJ2-7; 9 bases line up with TRBD1. The CDR3 has 14 residues. V was clipped by 4 bases and J by 7 bases; unmatched bases: 9. Germline lookup yields CDR1 SGHNT and CDR2 YYREEE (reference sequence). The CDR3 DNA reads as TGTGCCAGCAGCAACCGGGACAGGGCTGGGGAGCAGTACTTC. Translation: CASSNRDRAGEQYF.

The V gene is TRBV4-1, the J gene TRBJ2-7; D perhaps matches TRBD2 (6 bases). V was trimmed by 0 bases and J by 4 bases, leaving 7 bases between them. The V gene's germline CDR1 is MGHRA and CDR2 YSYEKL. This CDR3 spans 13 amino acids. As DNA, the CDR3 is TGCGCCAGCAGCCAAGACGGGAGTTACGAGCAGTACTTC. This codes for CASSQDGSYEQYF.